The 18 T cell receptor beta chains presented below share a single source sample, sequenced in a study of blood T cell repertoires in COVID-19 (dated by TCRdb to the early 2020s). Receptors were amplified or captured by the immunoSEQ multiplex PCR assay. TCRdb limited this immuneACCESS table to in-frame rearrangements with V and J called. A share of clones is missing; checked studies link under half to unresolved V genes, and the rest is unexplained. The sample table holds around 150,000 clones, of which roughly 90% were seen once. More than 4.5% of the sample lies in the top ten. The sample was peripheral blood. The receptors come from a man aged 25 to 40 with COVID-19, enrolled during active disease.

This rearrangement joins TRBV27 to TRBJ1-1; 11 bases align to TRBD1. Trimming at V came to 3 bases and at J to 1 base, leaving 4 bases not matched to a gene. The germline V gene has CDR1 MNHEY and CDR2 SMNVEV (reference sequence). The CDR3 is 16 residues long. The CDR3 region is CASSFGDRGANTEAFF. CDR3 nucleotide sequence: TGTGCCAGCAGTTTTGGGGACAGGGGGGCGAACACTGAAGCTTTCTTT.

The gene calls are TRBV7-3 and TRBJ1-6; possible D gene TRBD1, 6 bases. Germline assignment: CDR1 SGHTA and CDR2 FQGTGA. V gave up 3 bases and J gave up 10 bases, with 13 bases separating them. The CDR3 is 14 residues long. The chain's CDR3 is CASSLTGQLSPLHF. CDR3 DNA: TGTGCCAGCAGCTTGACAGGACAGTTATCACCCCTCCACTTT.

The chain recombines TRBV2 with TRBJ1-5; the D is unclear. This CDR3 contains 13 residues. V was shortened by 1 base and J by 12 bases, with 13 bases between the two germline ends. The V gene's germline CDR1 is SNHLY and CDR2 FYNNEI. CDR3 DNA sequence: TGTGCCAGCAGTGAAGTATGGAGCCCATTCCAGCATTTT. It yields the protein CASSEVWSPFQHF.

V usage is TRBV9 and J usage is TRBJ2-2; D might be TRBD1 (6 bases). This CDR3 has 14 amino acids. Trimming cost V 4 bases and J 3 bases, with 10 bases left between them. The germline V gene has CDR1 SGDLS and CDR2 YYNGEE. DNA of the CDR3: TGTGCCAGCAGCTTTGGACAGTACACCGGGGAGCTGTTTTTT. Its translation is CASSFGQYTGELFF.

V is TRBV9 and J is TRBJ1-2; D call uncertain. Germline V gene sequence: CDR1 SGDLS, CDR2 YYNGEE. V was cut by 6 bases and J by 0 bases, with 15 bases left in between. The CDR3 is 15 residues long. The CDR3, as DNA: TGTGCCAGCACCCGGGAGGCAGACCCTAACTATGGCTACACCTTC. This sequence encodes CASTREADPNYGYTF. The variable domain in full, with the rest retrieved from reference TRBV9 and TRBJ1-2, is DSGVTQTPKHLITATGQRVTLRCSPRSGDLSVYWYQQSLDQGLQFLIQYYNGEERAKGNILERFSAQQFPDLHSELNLSSLELGDSALYFCASTREADPNYGYTFGSGTRLTVV.

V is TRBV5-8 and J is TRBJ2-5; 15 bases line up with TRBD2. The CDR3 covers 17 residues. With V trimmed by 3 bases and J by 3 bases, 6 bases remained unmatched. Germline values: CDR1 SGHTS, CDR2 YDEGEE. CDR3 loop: CASSSGTSGRREETQYF. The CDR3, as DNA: TGTGCCAGCAGCTCCGGGACTAGCGGGAGGAGGGAAGAGACCCAGTACTTC.

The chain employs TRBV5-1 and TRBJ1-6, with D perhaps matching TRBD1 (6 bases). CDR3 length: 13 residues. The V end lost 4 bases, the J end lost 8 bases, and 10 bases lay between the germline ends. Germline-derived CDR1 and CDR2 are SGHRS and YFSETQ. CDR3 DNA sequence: TGCGCCAGCAGCCCGAGGACAGATTCACCCCTCCACTTT. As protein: CASSPRTDSPLHF.

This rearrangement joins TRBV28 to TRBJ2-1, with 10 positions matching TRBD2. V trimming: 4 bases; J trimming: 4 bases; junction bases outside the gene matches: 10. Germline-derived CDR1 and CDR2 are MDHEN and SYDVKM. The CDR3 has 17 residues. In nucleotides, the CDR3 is TGTGCCAGCAGTTGGGGACCAGCGGGAGGGCCGTACAATGAGCAGTTCTTC. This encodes CASSWGPAGGPYNEQFF.

Written as DNA, the CDR3 is TGTGCCAGCAGCTTGCGACAGGGCGCAACTAATGAAAAACTGTTTTTT. It codes for CASSLRQGATNEKLFF. The chain has TRBV7-6 and TRBJ1-4; 7 nucleotides align to TRBD1. Germline lookup yields CDR1 SGHVS and CDR2 FNYEAQ. This CDR3 has 16 amino acids. The V segment lost 3 bases and the J segment 0 bases; nucleotides outside the gene matches: 4.

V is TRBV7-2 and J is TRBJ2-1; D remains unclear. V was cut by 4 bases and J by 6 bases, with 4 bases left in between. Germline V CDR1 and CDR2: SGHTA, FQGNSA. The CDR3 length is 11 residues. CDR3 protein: CASSYFNEQFF. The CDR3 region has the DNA TGTGCCAGCAGCTACTTCAATGAGCAGTTCTTC.

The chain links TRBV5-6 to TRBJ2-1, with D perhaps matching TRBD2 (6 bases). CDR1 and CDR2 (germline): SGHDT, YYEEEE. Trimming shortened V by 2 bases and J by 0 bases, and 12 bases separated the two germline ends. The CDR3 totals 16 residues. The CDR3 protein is CASSFGGLHSYNEQFF. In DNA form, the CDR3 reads TGTGCCAGCAGCTTTGGAGGGCTCCACTCCTACAATGAGCAGTTCTTC.

CDR3 loop: CASSQDLQGYGYTF. The CDR3 region has the DNA TGTGCCAGCAGCCAAGATCTCCAGGGGTATGGCTACACCTTC. The V gene is TRBV4-2, the J gene TRBJ1-2; tentatively, D is TRBD1 (6 bases). V was cut by 0 bases and J by 5 bases, with 10 bases left in between. The germline gives CDR1 LGHNA, CDR2 YNFKEQ. The CDR3 totals 14 residues.

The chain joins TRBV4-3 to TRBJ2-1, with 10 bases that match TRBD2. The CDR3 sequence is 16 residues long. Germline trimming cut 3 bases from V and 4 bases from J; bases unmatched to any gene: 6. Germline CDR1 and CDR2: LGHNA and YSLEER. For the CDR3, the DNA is TGCGCCAGCAGCCAGAGCGGGGGGGAGATATACAATGAGCAGTTCTTC. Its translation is CASSQSGGEIYNEQFF.

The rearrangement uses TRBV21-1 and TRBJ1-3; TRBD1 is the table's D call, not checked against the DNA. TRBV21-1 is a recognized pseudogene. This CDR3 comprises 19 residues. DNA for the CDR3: TGTGCCAGCAGCAAAGGGAACAGGGGCCCACTGTTCTCTGGAAACACCATATATTTT. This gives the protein CASSKGNRGPLFSGNTIYF.

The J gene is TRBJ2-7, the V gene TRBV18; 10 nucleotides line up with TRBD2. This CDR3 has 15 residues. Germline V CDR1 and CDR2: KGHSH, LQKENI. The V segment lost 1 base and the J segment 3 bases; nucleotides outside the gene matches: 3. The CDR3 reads CASSPQASGSYEQYF. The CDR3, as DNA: TGTGCCAGCTCACCACAGGCTAGCGGGAGCTACGAGCAGTACTTC.

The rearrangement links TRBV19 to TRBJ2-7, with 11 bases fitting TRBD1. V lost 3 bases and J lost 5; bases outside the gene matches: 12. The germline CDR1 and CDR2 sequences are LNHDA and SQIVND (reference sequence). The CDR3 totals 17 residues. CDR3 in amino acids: CASSINGVRTGGDEQYF. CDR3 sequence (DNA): TGTGCCAGTAGTATTAACGGAGTGAGGACAGGGGGCGACGAGCAGTACTTC.

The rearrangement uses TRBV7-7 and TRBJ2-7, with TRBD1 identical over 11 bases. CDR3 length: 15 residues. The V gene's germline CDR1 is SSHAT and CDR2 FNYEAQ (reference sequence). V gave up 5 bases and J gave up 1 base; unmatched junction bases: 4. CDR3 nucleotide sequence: TGTGCCAGCAGCCCCGGGACAGGGGGGTCCTACGAGCAGTACTTC. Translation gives CASSPGTGGSYEQYF.

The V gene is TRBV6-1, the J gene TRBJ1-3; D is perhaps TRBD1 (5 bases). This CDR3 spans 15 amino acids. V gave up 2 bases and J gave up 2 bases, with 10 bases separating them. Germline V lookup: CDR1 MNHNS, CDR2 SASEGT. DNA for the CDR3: TGTGCCAGCAGTGAATTGGCCAGGGCTGGAAACACCATATATTTT. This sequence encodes CASSELARAGNTIYF.